These 25 T cell receptor beta chains were all obtained from the same sample, sequenced in a study of cytomegalovirus exposure and HLA in healthy donors. PCR employed 60 Vbeta and 13 Jbeta primers. Repertoires were generated with immunoSEQ multiplex PCR, while TCRdb's copy carries only in-frame clones and drops some. The data show 210,000 or so clones, with about 85% seen just once and 1% to 1.5% held by the top ten. Sequenced input: PBMCs. Every receptor here comes from a human donor in good health.

The V gene is TRBV20-1, the J gene TRBJ2-1; unclear D gene. This CDR3 is built from 10 residues. CDR1 is DFQATT, CDR2 SNEGSKA, per germline (reference sequence). Trimming left V 5 bases short and J 5 bases short, with 4 bases between. CDR3 nucleotides: TGCAGTGCTCAGAACAATGAGCAGTTCTTC. It specifies CSAQNNEQFF.

V and J are TRBV15 and TRBJ2-5; possibly TRBD2 for D (5 bases). This CDR3 comprises 17 residues. Trimming shortened V by 2 bases and J by 7 bases, and 23 bases separated the two germline ends. Germline V CDR1 and CDR2: LNHNV, YYDKDF (reference sequence). The CDR3: CATSRPPPGITYGTQYF. CDR3 bases: TGTGCCACCAGCAGACCTCCTCCGGGGATTACCTATGGGACCCAGTACTTC.

The V gene is TRBV18, the J gene TRBJ2-3, with 12 bases matching TRBD2. The germline CDR1 and CDR2 sequences are KGHSH and LQKENI. The CDR3 is 16 amino acids. Trimming took 3 bases from V and 5 from J; bases not matched to a gene: 6. The CDR3 loop is CASSPRTSGIRDTQYF. The CDR3 nucleotides are TGTGCCAGCTCACCTCGGACTAGCGGGATCAGAGATACGCAGTATTTT.

The V and J genes are TRBV2 and TRBJ2-2, with TRBD2 matching 11 bases. CDR3 length equals 16 residues. The ends lost 4 bases at V and 4 bases at J; junction bases unmatched: 5. Germline assignment: CDR1 SNHLY and CDR2 FYNNEI. The chain's CDR3 is CASSVSGRASTGELFF. The CDR3, as DNA: TGTGCCAGCAGTGTTAGCGGGAGGGCCAGCACCGGGGAGCTGTTTTTT. The full variable domain, completed using reference TRBV2 and TRBJ2-2, is EPEVTQTPSHQVTQMGQEVILRCVPISNHLYFYWYRQILGQKVEFLVSFYNNEISEKSEIFDDQFSVERPDGSNFTLKIRSTKLEDSAMYFCASSVSGRASTGELFFGEGSRLTVL.

This clone was detected a few times. The chain has TRBV6-1 and TRBJ1-2; maybe TRBD1 (5 bases). The germline V gene encodes CDR1 MNHNS and CDR2 SASEGT. The length of the CDR3 is 14 residues. V lost 7 bases to trimming and J lost 4 bases, with 16 bases between them. Here the CDR3 DNA reads TGTGCCAGCATGTTTGAGGAGGGGAGCTATGGCTACACCTTC. The encoded protein is CASMFEEGSYGYTF.

The chain has TRBV7-2 and TRBJ2-7; 12 bases line up with TRBD2. Germline trimming cut 8 bases from V and 2 bases from J; bases unmatched to any gene: 13. The CDR3 is 17 amino acids. The germline V gene has CDR1 SGHTA and CDR2 FQGNSA. The CDR3 here is CASGTIGTSGYPYEQYF. The CDR3 coding sequence is TGTGCCAGCGGTACTATAGGGACTAGCGGGTATCCCTACGAGCAGTACTTC.

The CDR3 reads CASSYSRREDNYGYTF. The DNA of the CDR3 is TGTGCCAGCAGTTACTCGCGTAGGGAGGATAACTATGGCTACACCTTC. The chain carries TRBV6-5 and TRBJ1-2; D is ambiguous. The germline CDR1 and CDR2 sequences are MNHEY and SVGAGI. Trimming left V 0 bases short and J 1 base short, with 12 bases between. The CDR3 spans 16 residues.

The sample holds a few counts of this clone. This chain uses TRBV6-5 with TRBJ1-1; D is unresolved. The CDR3 totals 13 residues. Germline CDR1 and CDR2: MNHEY and SVGAGI. V shed 4 bases and J shed 4 bases, with 10 bases lying between them. The CDR3 nucleotides are TGTGCCAGCAGTTGGACTGGAACCACTGAAGCTTTCTTT. As protein: CASSWTGTTEAFF.

CDR3 region: CASSVDKGRAFF. The CDR3, as DNA: TGTGCCAGCAGCGTAGATAAGGGGAGGGCTTTCTTT. The genes are TRBV9 and TRBJ1-1; perhaps TRBD1 as D (5 bases). The germline V and J ends were trimmed by 0 bases and 11 bases, with 11 bases remaining between them. From germline, CDR1 is SGDLS and CDR2 YYNGEE. This CDR3 region has 12 residues.

The chain joins TRBV4-1 to TRBJ2-3; TRBD2 matches at 8 bases. The junction had 5 bases not matched to a gene; V was cut back by 4 bases and J by 2 bases. This CDR3 is built from 15 residues. The germline gives CDR1 MGHRA, CDR2 YSYEKL. The CDR3 nucleotides read TGCGCCAGCAGCCTCTTAGCGGGAACCACAGATACGCAGTATTTT. Translating it yields CASSLLAGTTDTQYF.

The chain combines TRBV5-8 with TRBJ2-7; 7 nucleotides align to TRBD1. This CDR3 comprises 15 residues. Germline-derived CDR1 and CDR2 are SGHTS and YDEGEE. V trimming: 4 bases; J trimming: 2 bases; junction bases outside the gene matches: 9. The CDR3 loop reads CASSRGQGSPYEQYF. DNA of the CDR3: TGTGCCAGCAGCAGGGGGCAGGGATCCCCCTACGAGCAGTACTTC.

The chain couples TRBV1 to TRBJ1-1; TRBD1 is taken as the D call from the table, unchecked against the DNA. TRBV1 is reported as a pseudogene. The CDR3 runs 17 residues. CDR3 amino acids: CTSSQVPRDKFTPEAFF. Written as DNA, the CDR3 is TGCACCAGCAGCCAAGTACCCCGGGACAAGTTTACCCCTGAAGCTTTCTTT.

V is TRBV19 and J is TRBJ1-1; a possible D gene is TRBD1 (5 bases). Germline CDR1 LNHDA, CDR2 SQIVND (reference sequence). The CDR3 sequence is 12 residues long. Trimming removed 0 bases from V and 8 bases from J, with 7 bases in between. CDR3 protein: CASSIDQGEAFF. CDR3 DNA sequence: TGTGCCAGTAGTATAGATCAGGGAGAAGCTTTCTTT.

V gene TRBV18 combines with J gene TRBJ2-1; 8 positions agree with TRBD2. The CDR3 is 21 amino acids. J was trimmed by 4 bases and V by 3 bases; bases with no gene match: 23. Germline-derived CDR1 and CDR2 are KGHSH and LQKENI. CDR3 in DNA: TGTGCCAGCTCACCGCCTGTTGTAGCGGGACCTGGGGGGGTCCAATACAATGAGCAGTTCTTC. Encoded protein: CASSPPVVAGPGGVQYNEQFF.

The genes are TRBV7-9 and TRBJ2-3, with 11 positions matching TRBD2. Unmatched junction bases numbered 6, after V lost 0 bases and J lost 4 bases. Germline CDR1 is SEHNR and CDR2 is FQNEAQ (reference sequence). This CDR3 has 17 amino acids. The DNA for the CDR3 is TGTGCCAGCAGCTTAGCTCATGGTAGCGGGAGGGCAGATACGCAGTATTTT. Protein product: CASSLAHGSGRADTQYF. The full variable domain, in which reference TRBV7-9 and TRBJ2-3 provide the parts outside the CDR3, is DTGVSQNPRHKITKRGQNVTFRCDPISEHNRLYWYRQTLGQGPEFLTYFQNEAQLEKSRLLSDRFSAERPKGSFSTLEIQRTEQGDSAMYLCASSLAHGSGRADTQYFGPGTRLTVL.

In DNA, the CDR3 is TGCAGCGTTCCTCTTGGGGGGAACTATGGCTACACCTTC. Its translation is CSVPLGGNYGYTF. The V and J genes are TRBV29-1 and TRBJ1-2, with D possibly being TRBD1 (5 bases). V shed 5 bases and J shed 2 bases, with 12 bases lying between them. CDR3 length equals 13 residues. Germline-derived CDR1 and CDR2 are SQVTM and ANQGSEA.

CDR3 sequence (DNA): TGTGCCAGCAGCCTAAGACTAGTGGGCCGGACAGATACGCAGTATTTT. Translating gives CASSLRLVGRTDTQYF. This chain connects TRBV13 to TRBJ2-3; D perhaps matches TRBD2 (6 bases). Trimming pared 5 bases from V and 3 bases from J, leaving 18 bases between. The germline gives CDR1 PRHDT, CDR2 FYEKMQ (reference sequence). This CDR3 region has 16 residues.

V and J are TRBV4-1 and TRBJ2-7; 7 bases line up with TRBD2. There are 17 residues in the CDR3. CDR1 is MGHRA and CDR2 is YSYEKL in the germline V gene. The V and J ends lost 1 base and 5 bases, in that order; junction bases with no gene match: 14. The CDR3 nucleotides read TGCGCCAGCAGCCAAGTGCAAAGCGGGAACCCCCCCCACGAGCAGTACTTC. It translates to CASSQVQSGNPPHEQYF.

V and J are TRBV7-8 and TRBJ2-7, with 7 bases fitting TRBD1. CDR1 is SGHVS, CDR2 FQNEAQ, per germline. The CDR3 sequence is 14 residues long. The junction had 6 bases not matched to a gene; V was cut back by 3 bases and J by 4 bases. DNA for the CDR3: TGTGCCAGCAGCTTTACGGACAGGAAATACGAGCAGTACTTC. Translation gives CASSFTDRKYEQYF.

This clone came up once. The chain combines TRBV29-1 with TRBJ2-7; possible D gene TRBD1, 6 bases. The germline V gene has CDR1 SQVTM and CDR2 ANQGSEA. V shed 3 bases and J shed 4 bases, with 19 bases lying between them. The CDR3 covers 15 residues. CDR3 sequence: CSVDLEQQGWYEQYF. The CDR3 nucleotides read TGCAGCGTTGATCTCGAACAACAGGGATGGTACGAGCAGTACTTC.

The chain is built from TRBV2 and TRBJ1-1; the match to TRBD1 covers 9 bases. Germline-derived CDR1 and CDR2 are SNHLY and FYNNEI. The CDR3 has 12 residues. J gave up 3 bases and V 11 bases, and 4 bases lay outside the gene matches. The chain's CDR3 is CAGGQGYTEAFF. The CDR3 DNA reads as TGTGCCGGCGGACAGGGGTACACTGAAGCTTTCTTT.

This clone was counted between two and nine times. The chain recombines TRBV23-1 with TRBJ2-7; weak D call: TRBD2 (5 bases). TRBV23-1 is treated as an ORF (open reading frame) with a function not yet certain. V shed 2 bases and J shed 3 bases, with 20 bases lying between them. The CDR3 extends over 17 amino acids. In nucleotides, the CDR3 is TGCGCCAGCAGTCAAAACCCCCCGGCCAGGAGGTACTACGAGCAGTACTTC. Amino acids: CASSQNPPARRYYEQYF.

This clone was counted once. The genes are TRBV28 and TRBJ1-1; D is possibly TRBD1 (6 bases). V was shortened by 6 bases and J by 11 bases, with 19 bases between the two germline ends. The germline V gene has CDR1 MDHEN and CDR2 SYDVKM. The length of the CDR3 is 13 residues. The CDR3 loop is CASRFSLGQTAFF. CDR3 in DNA: TGTGCCAGCAGATTCAGCCTCGGACAGACCGCTTTCTTT. Supplemented by reference TRBV28 and TRBJ1-1, the full variable domain reads DVKVTQSSRYLVKRTGEKVFLECVQDMDHENMFWYRQDPGLGLRLIYFSYDVKMKEKGDIPEGYSVSREKKERFSLILESASTNQTSMYLCASRFSLGQTAFFGQGTRLTVV.

The chain couples TRBV5-1 to TRBJ2-2; the D gene is possibly TRBD2 (6 bases). From germline, CDR1 is SGHRS and CDR2 YFSETQ. CDR3 size: 12 residues. Between the trimmed V and J ends, which lost 5 bases and 8 bases, there was a span of 10 bases. The CDR3 region is CASRTSRGELFF. In nucleotides, the CDR3 is TGCGCCAGCAGGACTAGTAGGGGGGAGCTGTTTTTT.

This chain joins TRBV27 and TRBJ2-7; the D gene is possibly TRBD1 (7 bases). Trimming shortened V by 5 bases and J by 2 bases, and 13 bases separated the two germline ends. The CDR3 is 14 amino acids. Germline loops: CDR1 MNHEY, CDR2 SMNVEV (reference sequence). The CDR3 region has the DNA TGTGCCAGCAGTCGCCAGGGGGGCACCTACGAGCAGTACTTC. This encodes CASSRQGGTYEQYF.